A single sample gave rise to the 15 T cell receptor beta chains below, sequenced in a study of Tregs in tolerant kidney transplant recipients. The method was immunoSEQ multiplex PCR; TCRdb's version includes in-frame clones alone and lacks a portion of them. The sample is made up of 30,000 to 35,000 clones, and the top ten hold under 9% of it. Sequences were derived from CD8+ T cells from blood, sampled before the transplant. These TCRs come from a human donor who received a combined kidney and bone marrow transplant.

Comments on this clone: The CDR3 end is not reached by the read, which stops 3 residues before it; the germline J gene fills it in. The chain employs TRBV29-1 and TRBJ1-2; 7 bases are a match to TRBD1. The CDR3 has 14 residues. Germline values: CDR1 SQVTM, CDR2 ANQGSEA. V was clipped by 2 bases and J by 6 bases; unmatched bases: 9. Incomplete CDR3 DNA: TGCAGCGTTGAAATGGTAGAGGGGGCGCATGGC. The encoded protein is CSVEMVEGAHG. The CDR3 reads in full as CSVEMVEGAHGYTF.

Worth noting for this clone: The CDR3 goes on 3 residues after the read ends, and that part is filled in from the germline J gene. The V and J genes are TRBV19 and TRBJ2-7; 12 positions match TRBD2. The CDR3 has 15 residues. Germline V gene sequence: CDR1 LNHDA, CDR2 SQIVND (reference sequence). The junction had 4 bases not matched to a gene; V was cut back by 5 bases and J by 2 bases. The CDR3 loop reads CASSLGLAGPYEQYF. The CDR3 bases that were read are TGTGCCAGTAGTCTCGGACTAGCGGGACCCTACGAG.

The DNA read from the CDR3 is TGTGCCAGCAGCTTAGGGCCATTATGGACTAGCGGGAGGGCCGGGACCTACAATGAG. Amino acids: CASSLGPLWTSGRAGTYNE. The full-length CDR3 reads as CASSLGPLWTSGRAGTYNEQFF. The rearrangement links TRBV13 to TRBJ2-1; 15 bases map to TRBD2. The CDR3 end is not reached by the read, which stops 3 residues before it; the germline J gene fills it in. Trimming removed 0 bases from V and 2 bases from J; junction bases left unmatched: 14. This CDR3 has 22 amino acids. Germline V gene lookup returns CDR1 PRHDT and CDR2 FYEKMQ (reference sequence).

Regarding this clone: The missing CDR3 end, 3 residues past where the read stops, is filled in from the germline J gene. V gene TRBV7-9 combines with J gene TRBJ2-1; D is ambiguous. Germline V lookup: CDR1 SEHNR, CDR2 FQNEAQ (reference sequence). There are 12 residues in the CDR3. V shed 0 bases and J shed 6 bases, with 3 bases lying between them. The CDR3 reads CASSLASNEQFF. CDR3 DNA (partial): TGTGCCAGCAGCTTAGCCAGCAATGAG.

Comment on this clone: The CDR3 end falls 3 residues outside the read, so it is completed with the germline J gene. This rearrangement joins TRBV30 to TRBJ1-2, with D possibly TRBD1 on 6 matching bases. V was cut by 5 bases and J by 4 bases, with 11 bases left in between. This CDR3 has 12 amino acids. Germline loops: CDR1 GTSNPN, CDR2 SVGIG (reference sequence). The CDR3 protein is CAWPRGSYGYTF. The sequenced CDR3 bases are TGTGCCTGGCCTAGGGGGAGCTATGGC.

In the case of this clone: With the read ending 3 residues before the CDR3 end, the germline J gene is used to fill in that end. This chain joins TRBV5-1 and TRBJ2-3, with a tentative D call TRBD1 (6 bases). Germline-derived CDR1 and CDR2 are SGHRS and YFSETQ. The germline V and J ends were trimmed by 0 bases and 6 bases, with 17 bases remaining between them. The CDR3 contains 16 residues. This chain's CDR3 is CASSLEVVTRGDTQYF. The CDR3 bases that were read are TGCGCCAGCAGCTTGGAAGTCGTTACTAGGGGGGATACG.

Of note for this clone: The missing CDR3 end, 3 residues past where the read stops, is filled in from the germline J gene. V and J are TRBV7-8 and TRBJ1-1, with 7 bases identical to TRBD1. Germline V gene sequence: CDR1 SGHVS, CDR2 FQNEAQ. The CDR3 contains 13 residues. The sequenced part of the CDR3 DNA is TGTGCCAGCACCCCAGGGGGAACAGTGGAA. Translating gives CASTPGGTVE. Given in full, the CDR3 is CASTPGGTVEAFF.

This CDR3 reads CAWSSIRTDTQYF. The sequenced part of the CDR3 DNA is TGTGCCTGGAGCTCGATTCGGACAGATACG. The V call is TRBV30, the J call TRBJ2-3; the D is unclear. Read coverage stops 3 residues before the CDR3 terminus; the germline J gene supplies the remainder. The CDR3 length is 13 residues. The germline V and J ends were trimmed by 3 bases and 3 bases, with 10 bases remaining between them. Germline CDR1 is GTSNPN and CDR2 is SVGIG (reference sequence).

In the case of this clone: The read finishes 3 residues shy of the CDR3 end, and the germline J gene is used to complete it. The J gene is TRBJ2-7, the V gene TRBV18, with 8 positions matching TRBD1. V lost 4 bases and J lost 1; bases outside the gene matches: 3. Germline values: CDR1 KGHSH, CDR2 LQKENI. This CDR3 region has 14 residues. The CDR3 sequence is CASSHRDRSYEQYF. Partial CDR3 DNA: TGTGCCAGCTCACACCGGGACAGGTCCTACGAG.

On this clone itself: The read finishes 3 residues shy of the CDR3 end, and the germline J gene is used to complete it. The J gene is TRBJ2-7, the V gene TRBV2; 9 bases map to TRBD1. Germline V gene lookup returns CDR1 SNHLY and CDR2 FYNNEI. V gave up 10 bases and J gave up 5 bases; unmatched junction bases: 12. CDR3 length equals 14 residues. Here the CDR3 reads CAKDTGTGTHEQYF. CDR3 DNA (partial): TGTGCCAAGGACACCGGGACAGGGACCCACGAG.

With regard to this clone: The read halts 3 residues ahead of the CDR3 end, with the missing end drawn from the germline J gene. The chain carries TRBV7-6 and TRBJ2-5; the match to TRBD2 covers 10 bases. The CDR3 consists of 14 residues. The V gene's germline CDR1 is SGHVS and CDR2 FNYEAQ. Losses at the gene ends were 5 bases for V and 2 bases for J; bases not matched to a gene: 2. The CDR3 sequence: CASSPGLAQETQYF. The CDR3 DNA, read in part, is TGTGCCAGCAGCCCGGGACTAGCGCAAGAGACC.

Turning to this clone: The CDR3 extends 3 residues past the end of the read, so its final part is completed from the germline J gene. The chain is built from TRBV7-9 and TRBJ1-4; D is ambiguous. CDR3 length: 12 residues. From germline, CDR1 is SEHNR and CDR2 FQNEAQ (reference sequence). V gave up 4 bases and J gave up 7 bases, with 7 bases separating them. This chain's CDR3 is CASSSEGEKLFF. The CDR3 bases that were read are TGTGCCAGCAGCTCAGAGGGTGAAAAA.

Turning to this clone: The read finishes 3 residues shy of the CDR3 end, and the germline J gene is used to complete it. The chain recombines TRBV7-7 with TRBJ2-2; D perhaps matches TRBD1 (6 bases). The V gene's germline CDR1 is SSHAT and CDR2 FNYEAQ (reference sequence). V lost 7 bases and J 3 bases, leaving 6 bases between the germline ends. This CDR3 contains 12 residues. The CDR3 loop reads CASKGDTGELFF. CDR3 DNA, as far as it was read: TGTGCCAGCAAGGGGGACACCGGGGAG.

As to this clone: The read finishes 3 residues shy of the CDR3 end, and the germline J gene is used to complete it. This sequence joins TRBV2 and TRBJ2-1; 8 nucleotides match TRBD2. The germline gives CDR1 SNHLY, CDR2 FYNNEI. V lost 1 base, J lost 3 bases, and 5 bases stayed unmatched. This CDR3 has 16 amino acids. Partial CDR3 DNA: TGTGCCAGCAGTGAAGGGAGTAGCGGGGTCTACAATGAG. It encodes CASSEGSSGVYNE. The entire CDR3 reads CASSEGSSGVYNEQFF.

With respect to this clone: The read falls 3 residues short of the CDR3 end, and the missing part is taken from the germline J gene. This rearrangement joins TRBV19 to TRBJ1-1; no firm D call. The CDR3 is made up of 15 amino acids. Germline V CDR1 and CDR2: LNHDA, SQIVND (reference sequence). The V gene lost 2 bases and the J gene lost 2 bases, with 12 bases spanning the gap. CDR3 DNA (partial): TGTGCCAGTAGTATATGGGCAGGATCAAACACTGAA. Translated: CASSIWAGSNTE. The full CDR3 reads CASSIWAGSNTEAFF.